The subject of this entry is one TCR beta chain. No antigen is known for it. Qualities for individual bases were not recorded, and no much larger clone is one base off. The donors were healthy, HIV-negative adults with no recently reported acute infections or vaccinations. Every donor was a Caucasian adult living in Nashville, Tennessee, USA. For unsorted samples, 90 million or so PBMCs were counted and genomic DNA was extracted with the QIAamp DNA Blood Mini kit. Blood was obtained by leukapheresis, after which PBMCs were separated by Ficoll-Histopaque density gradient centrifugation and cryopreserved in liquid nitrogen vapor phase. This entry belongs to a study of shared clonotypes between healthy human individuals (dated by TCRdb to 2018 to 2021). Some background on the complete study: The cohort included a few men and two women between 18 and 49 years of age. The study deeply sequenced blood TCR repertoires of roughly five healthy adults to estimate repertoire size and the extent of clonotype sharing between individuals. Libraries were prepared and TCR repertoires were sequenced by different laboratories using diverse techniques, in order to increase sequencing depth and limit assay-specific biases. Between about 0.8 and 8.9 billion PBMCs per donor were obtained by leukapheresis.

TCR CDR3 regions were amplified from genomic DNA by multiplex PCR using the deep immunoSEQ assay. Extracted genomic DNA from each cell subset was spread evenly across all wells of several immunoSEQ 96-well plates, with each plate serving as a replicate. For unsorted PBMC, approximately 290 ng genomic DNA, equal to around 30,000 T cell genomes, was loaded into each replicate PCR. Genomic DNA from unsorted PBMC was sequenced over ten immunoSEQ deep assay plates. Purified libraries were measured with a Qubit 3.0 fluorometer, size-checked on a Bioanalyzer 2100, and measured again with the KAPA Library Quantification kit. Each immunoSEQ 96-well plate was sequenced on its own single-read 150-cycle Illumina NextSeq 550 flow cell. Per the authors' processing: The immunoSEQ output contained only junctional sequences without quality scores, so filtering could not match that applied to full-length reads. Sequences were annotated with PyIR, a Python wrapper for IgBLAST v1.9, using IMGT germline references to assign V/J genes and CDR3. Reads were filtered out if the reads had weak V/J assignments (E-value above 1e-6), no CDR3, stop codons, out-of-frame junctions, or ambiguous translated residues. A V3J clonotype was defined by an identical inferred V gene, J gene, and CDR3 amino acid sequence. Percentage overlap between repertoires was computed as shared unique clonotypes divided by the size of the smaller repertoire. Richness of each repertoire was evaluated using RTK rarefaction, the Chao1 estimator, and Recon v2.1 estimates of unobserved clonotypes. Here the immuneACCESS table is served through TCRdb, limited to in-frame sequences with V and J called. Missing clones are a known gap in these copies; in checked studies unresolved V genes cover under half, and the rest lacks a known reason. V, J and clone size are those of that table, while D and trimming were read from the DNA. This sample gives about 510,000 clones in total; approximately 79% of them show up just once. The ten top clones hold approximately 12% of the sample.

Broader findings and caveats from the paper: Sampling was limited to blood, and TCR repertoires in tissue likely differ from TCR repertoires in blood. The small number of donors limited the genetic and exposure-history diversity represented. Pairwise subsampling indicated that sequencing depth was expected to affect the degree of clonotype sharing among donors.

The sequencing input was PBMCs. This TCR was recovered from a woman aged 40 to 50 in good health. Some clones in this sample may be carry-over from other donors' samples.

The encoded CDR3 is CASSGIWGGSYGYTF. The nucleotides are TGTGCCAGCAGCGGCATCTGGGGGGGAAGTTATGGCTACACCTTC. The chain uses TRBV28 and TRBJ1-2, with TRBD1 tentatively as D gene (5 bases match). Trimming costs V 6 bases and J 5 bases, and their ends lie 19 bases apart. The cysteine opens and the phenylalanine closes a CDR3 of 15 amino acids. CDR3 DNA is the only sequence kept; it has 45 bases, read in frame from the first base. CDR1 and CDR2 are read off the germline V gene as MDHEN and SYDVKM.